The rows below give T cell receptor beta chains drawn from one sample of a study of shared T cell receptors in the human thymus. The table came from immunoSEQ multiplex PCR; TCRdb's copy has only in-frame clones and leaves some out. The table records some 700,000 clones, approximately 85% of them present only once. A further study also used this sample, focusing on human thymus T cells.

The sample was thymocytes. These receptors all stem from a girl in the first two years of life with a congenital heart defect. CDR3s include the opening cysteine and the closing phenylalanine or tryptophan. Fields, in order: V gene, D gene, clone size, J gene, CDR3 protein, CDR3 DNA. A D gene is named only where the DNA matches it firmly. The size field is filled for only some rows; it gives once, few, many or a size class.

v_call: TRBV12-5
d_call: NA
clone_size: NA
j_call: TRBJ1-2
cdr3_aa: CASDHPQGPRPPTHRRNYGYTF
cdr3_nt: TGTGCTAGTGACCACCCACAGGGACCTCGACCCCCGACCCACCGCCGAAACTATGGCTACACCTTC

v_call: TRBV15
d_call: NA
clone_size: NA
j_call: TRBJ1-6
cdr3_aa: CATSSGGDFSSYNSPLHF
cdr3_nt: TGTGCCACCAGCAGCGGGGGGGATTTCAGCTCCTATAATTCACCCCTCCACTTT

v_call: TRBV5-6
d_call: NA
clone_size: NA
j_call: TRBJ1-5
cdr3_aa: CASSPRGAGQPQHF
cdr3_nt: TGTGCCAGCAGCCCCCGGGGGGCAGGTCAGCCCCAGCATTTT

v_call: TRBV5-6
d_call: NA
clone_size: NA
j_call: TRBJ2-7
cdr3_aa: CASSCGTACEYEQYF
cdr3_nt: TGTGCCAGCAGTTGCGGGACCGCGTGTGAGTACGAGCAGTACTTC

v_call: TRBV7-9
d_call: TRBD1
clone_size: NA
j_call: TRBJ2-3
cdr3_aa: CASRDRWDTQYF
cdr3_nt: TGTGCCAGCAGGGACAGGTGGGATACGCAGTATTTT

v_call: TRBV7-9
d_call: NA
clone_size: NA
j_call: TRBJ1-1
cdr3_aa: CASSLAAGWVGDTEAFF
cdr3_nt: TGTGCCAGCAGCTTAGCAGCGGGTTGGGTAGGAGACACTGAAGCTTTCTTT

v_call: TRBV28
d_call: NA
clone_size: NA
j_call: TRBJ1-3
cdr3_aa: CASSLKGHGNTIYF
cdr3_nt: TGTGCCAGCAGTTTGAAGGGGCACGGAAACACCATATATTTT

v_call: TRBV7-4
d_call: NA
clone_size: NA
j_call: TRBJ2-6
cdr3_aa: CASSRVRDSGANVLTF
cdr3_nt: TGTGCCAGCAGCCGAGTGAGGGACTCTGGGGCCAACGTCCTGACTTTC

v_call: TRBV5-8
d_call: NA
clone_size: NA
j_call: TRBJ1-4
cdr3_aa: CASSFCNTNEKLFF
cdr3_nt: TGTGCCAGCAGCTTTTGTAATACTAATGAAAAACTGTTTTTT

v_call: TRBV11-2
d_call: NA
clone_size: NA
j_call: TRBJ2-2
cdr3_aa: CASSLQRTLDTNTGELFF
cdr3_nt: TGTGCCAGCAGCCTGCAAAGGACACTTGATACGAACACCGGGGAGCTGTTTTTT

v_call: TRBV19
d_call: NA
clone_size: NA
j_call: TRBJ1-2
cdr3_aa: CASSIFGPGGGYTF
cdr3_nt: TGTGCCAGTAGTATCTTCGGTCCCGGCGGTGGCTACACCTTC

v_call: TRBV4-2
d_call: NA
clone_size: NA
j_call: TRBJ1-2
cdr3_aa: CASSRLVSGFEGYTF
cdr3_nt: TGTGCCAGCAGCCGCCTTGTTTCCGGGTTCGAAGGCTACACCTTC

v_call: TRBV27
d_call: NA
clone_size: NA
j_call: TRBJ2-1
cdr3_aa: CASSRALGARYNEQFF
cdr3_nt: TGTGCCAGCAGTCGGGCCCTAGGGGCACGATACAATGAGCAGTTCTTC

v_call: TRBV7-2
d_call: TRBD2
clone_size: once
j_call: TRBJ2-7
cdr3_aa: CASSLVLDGGGVPRYEQYF
cdr3_nt: TGTGCCAGCAGCTTAGTCTTAGATGGCGGGGGGGTACCTCGATACGAGCAGTACTTC

v_call: TRBV4-2
d_call: NA
clone_size: NA
j_call: TRBJ1-1
cdr3_aa: CASSPPAPQGSFMNTEAFF
cdr3_nt: TGTGCCAGCAGCCCACCCGCACCCCAGGGGAGCTTCATGAACACTGAAGCTTTCTTT

v_call: TRBV19
d_call: NA
clone_size: NA
j_call: TRBJ1-1
cdr3_aa: CASTAGYREAFF
cdr3_nt: TGTGCCAGTACCGCAGGGTATCGGGAAGCTTTCTTT